The 14 T cell receptor beta chains listed next were all sequenced from one sample in a study of cytomegalovirus exposure and HLA in healthy donors (dated 2017 in TCRdb). The library was built by means of the immunoSEQ multiplex PCR assay. For the multiplex PCR, a mixture combining 60 forward primers for TCR Vbeta segments and 13 reverse primers for TCR Jbeta segments was used. This is the immuneACCESS table as TCRdb keeps it, with only in-frame sequences that have V and J called. A part of the clones is gone; compared with another copy, unresolved V genes explain less than half, and the rest is unexplained. The sample records 170,000 or so clones, about 80% of which are singletons. Jointly, the top ten make up 1% of the sample. Material: PBMCs. The source of these receptors is a woman aged 45-65 years in good health and CMV-seropositive.

This chain connects TRBV19 to TRBJ1-5; perhaps TRBD1 as D (5 bases). Trimming pared 5 bases from V and 5 bases from J, leaving 16 bases between. There are 15 residues in the CDR3. From germline, CDR1 is LNHDA and CDR2 SQIVND (reference sequence). CDR3 DNA sequence: TGTGCCAGTAGTTCCCTCTTGGGGGGACATCAGCCCCAGCATTTT. Translation: CASSSLLGGHQPQHF.

Sample share makes this clone medium-sized. Other DNA sequences in the sample encode the same CDR3. This sequence joins TRBV5-4 and TRBJ2-7; 11 nucleotides align to TRBD1. V lost 4 bases to trimming and J lost 4 bases; unmatched junction nucleotides: 4. Germline-derived CDR1 and CDR2 are SGHNT and YYREEE (reference sequence). The CDR3 covers 14 residues. DNA for the CDR3: TGTGCCAGCAGCCTGGGACAGGGGGGGTACGAGCAGTACTTC. This translates into CASSLGQGGYEQYF.

The rearrangement joins TRBV27 to TRBJ2-7, with D unresolved. With 2 bases removed from V and 1 base from J, the gap between germline ends came to 9 bases. Germline V gives CDR1 MNHEY, CDR2 SMNVEV (reference sequence). This CDR3 is built from 14 residues. CDR3 DNA sequence: TGTGCCAGCAGTTTAGCACTTGCTTCCTACGAGCAGTACTTC. This gives the protein CASSLALASYEQYF.

In DNA, the CDR3 is TGTGCCAGCAGCTCCGGGCGGACTAGCTCCTACGAGCAGTACTTC. Translated, it gives CASSSGRTSSYEQYF. The V gene is TRBV9, the J gene TRBJ2-7, with TRBD2 matching over 7 bases. CDR1 and CDR2 from the germline V gene are SGDLS and YYNGEE. Trimming took 4 bases from V and 0 from J; bases not matched to a gene: 7. The length of the CDR3 is 15 residues.

CDR3 sequence: CAISDMWSEAFF. The CDR3 DNA follows: TGTGCCATCAGTGACATGTGGAGTGAAGCTTTCTTT. The rearrangement uses TRBV10-3 and TRBJ1-1, with no clear D. V was cut by 3 bases and J by 7 bases, with 9 bases left in between. There are 12 residues in the CDR3. Germline V gene lookup returns CDR1 ENHRY and CDR2 SYGVKD.

The genes are TRBV2 and TRBJ2-5; maybe TRBD2 (6 bases). The V end was cut by 7 bases, the J end by 5 bases, with 17 bases between. The CDR3 contains 14 residues. The V gene's germline CDR1 is SNHLY and CDR2 FYNNEI. The CDR3 DNA is TGTGCCAGCACCTGGGACCGGGCGGGGGAGACCCAGTACTTC. Translated, it gives CASTWDRAGETQYF.

The V gene is TRBV19, the J gene TRBJ1-5, with TRBD1 identical over 10 bases. The CDR3 spans 16 residues. Germline V gene lookup returns CDR1 LNHDA and CDR2 SQIVND (reference sequence). The V gene end was trimmed by 4 bases and the J gene end by 8 bases; junction bases not matched to a gene: 11. CDR3 DNA sequence: TGTGCCAGTAGTACTACGGGACAGGGGAATTTTAAGCCCCAGCATTTT. Translated: CASSTTGQGNFKPQHF.

Here the CDR3 reads CASSLVLRSGGNEKLFF. In DNA form, the CDR3 reads TGTGCCAGCAGCTTGGTATTAAGGTCAGGAGGTAATGAAAAACTGTTTTTT. The chain carries TRBV5-5 and TRBJ1-4, with no clear D. Germline V gene lookup returns CDR1 SGHKS and CDR2 YYEKEE (reference sequence). V lost 0 bases to trimming and J lost 4 bases, with 16 bases between them. The CDR3 runs to 17 residues.

The rearrangement links TRBV6-5 to TRBJ2-7; D is perhaps TRBD2 (6 bases). Trimming removed 6 bases at V and 4 bases at J, with 16 bases between. Germline CDR1 reads MNHEY; CDR2 reads SVGAGI. The CDR3 has 14 residues. The CDR3 nucleotides are TGTGCCAGCAGAAAACCGACGGCGGGGTACGAGCAGTACTTC. It yields the protein CASRKPTAGYEQYF.

This clone came up once. V is TRBV7-2 and J is TRBJ1-1; 9 positions agree with TRBD1. With 2 bases clipped from V and 4 bases from J, the junction kept 11 bases outside the gene matches. This CDR3 spans 17 amino acids. Germline V lookup: CDR1 SGHTA, CDR2 FQGNSA. The CDR3 sequence is CASSLLPGQGPTTEAFF. In DNA, the CDR3 is TGTGCCAGCAGCTTACTACCGGGACAGGGCCCCACCACTGAAGCTTTCTTT.

The chain has TRBV7-2 and TRBJ1-2; D uncertain. Germline V gene data show CDR1 as SGHTA and CDR2 as FQGNSA. Trimming removed 1 base at V and 6 bases at J, with 9 bases between. The CDR3 sequence is 13 residues long. In nucleotides, the CDR3 is TGTGCCAGCAGCTTAGACAGAACAAATGGCTACACCTTC. Protein: CASSLDRTNGYTF.

This clone was detected once. The chain is built from TRBV29-1 and TRBJ1-5; D perhaps matches TRBD1 (5 bases). Looked up from germline, CDR1 is SQVTM and CDR2 is ANQGSEA. The CDR3 covers 12 residues. The V and J ends lost 6 bases and 4 bases respectively, with 10 bases between them. In nucleotides, the CDR3 is TGCAGCGTAGGGGTAGGTAATCAGCCCCAGCATTTT. This translates into CSVGVGNQPQHF.

The gene calls are TRBV7-9 and TRBJ1-2; D remains unclear. Germline V gives CDR1 SEHNR, CDR2 FQNEAQ (reference sequence). V lost 3 bases, J lost 0 bases, and 8 bases lay in between. The CDR3 extends over 14 amino acids. In DNA form, the CDR3 reads TGTGCCAGCAGCTTGCGGGAGTCTAACTATGGCTACACCTTC. Its protein is CASSLRESNYGYTF.

This clone was counted only a few times. This chain uses TRBV5-1 with TRBJ1-6; 8 positions match TRBD1. The CDR3 extends over 14 amino acids. V shed 2 bases and J 8 bases; nucleotides not matched to a gene: 3. Per the germline V gene, CDR1 is SGHRS and CDR2 is YFSETQ. The DNA for the CDR3 is TGCGCCAGCAGCTTCGACAGGGGCCATTCACCCCTCCACTTT. Translation gives CASSFDRGHSPLHF.